The clone carrying this T cell receptor (beta chain) was seen only a few times. Its cognate antigen is unknown. Assay used: immunoSEQ multiplex PCR; TCRdb lists only in-frame clones, some missing. The sample lists about 28,000 clones; about 81% were seen once. This sample was taken from a study of high-grade serous ovarian cancer treatment subgroups. Study summary: Samples averaged 14,192 reads and roughly 7,500 unique TCR beta rearrangements. The study's findings and limits: Without spatial data, bulk sequencing limits insight into HGSC tumor diversity. Repertoire analysis covered CDR3 alone, not CDR1 or CDR2.

Tumor samples were taken before definitive surgery or chemotherapy. The sequenced sample was tumor tissue. The sequence was obtained from a human donor with high-grade serous ovarian cancer.

The CDR3 DNA reads TGTGCCAGCAGCCAAGATCTAGCGGGAGGGCCGGGAGAGCAGTACTTC. Its translation: CASSQDLAGGPGEQYF. The chain couples TRBV4-2 to TRBJ2-7, with TRBD2 matching 12 bases. J was trimmed by 7 bases and V by 0 bases; bases with no gene match: 7. Germline CDR1 and CDR2: LGHNA and YNFKEQ. CDR3 length: 16 residues.